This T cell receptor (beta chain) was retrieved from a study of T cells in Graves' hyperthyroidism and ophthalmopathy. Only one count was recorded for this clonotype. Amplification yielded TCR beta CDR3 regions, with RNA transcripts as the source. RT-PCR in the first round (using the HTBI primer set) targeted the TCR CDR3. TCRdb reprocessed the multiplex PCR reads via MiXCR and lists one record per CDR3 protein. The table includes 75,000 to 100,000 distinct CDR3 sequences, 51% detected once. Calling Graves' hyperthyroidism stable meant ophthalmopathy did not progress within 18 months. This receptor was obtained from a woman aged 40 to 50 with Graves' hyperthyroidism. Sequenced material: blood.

The CDR3 spells CSARRQGGLETQYF. As DNA, the CDR3 is TGCAGTGCTAGACGGCAGGGCGGGTTAGAGACCCAGTACTTC. V gene TRBV20-1 combines with J gene TRBJ2-5, with D possibly being TRBD1 or TRBD2 (5 bases each). Germline CDR1 reads DFQATT; CDR2 reads SNEGSKA (reference sequence). The CDR3 is 14 residues long. V lost 2 bases to trimming and J lost 4 bases, with 14 bases between them.